These 26 T cell receptor beta chains came from one sample sequenced in a study of T cells in Graves' hyperthyroidism and ophthalmopathy. Using RNA transcripts as the source, TCR beta CDR3 regions were amplified. The TCR CDR3 was amplified in a first-round RT-PCR using the HTBI primer set. Each CDR3 protein is one row after TCRdb ran MiXCR on the multiplex PCR reads. The table has a few hundred thousand distinct CDR3 sequences, under 15% seen once. Sequencing used blood. These TCRs come from a woman in her twenties or thirties with Graves' hyperthyroidism.

This clonotype was seen repeatedly, ten times or more. This chain uses TRBV6-5 with TRBJ2-1; D gene uncertain. The CDR3 length is 13 residues. The germline V gene encodes CDR1 MNHEY and CDR2 SVGAGI. With 0 bases removed from V and 6 bases from J, the gap between germline ends came to 6 bases. The CDR3 DNA reads as TGTGCCAGCAGTTACTCGCAGACCAATGAGCAGTTCTTC. Amino acid sequence: CASSYSQTNEQFF.

This clonotype was seen at least ten times. The CDR3 DNA follows: TGTGCCAGCACCCTCCAGATCTCCTATAATTCACCCCTCCACTTT. It specifies CASTLQISYNSPLHF. This sequence joins TRBV7-2 and TRBJ1-6; D call uncertain. V was clipped by 7 bases and J by 0 bases, with 10 bases between them. Germline V gene data show CDR1 as SGHTA and CDR2 as FQGNSA. The CDR3 consists of 15 residues. Using reference TRBV7-2 and TRBJ1-6 for the parts outside the CDR3, the full variable domain is GAGVSQSPSNKVTEKGKDVELRCDPISGHTALYWYRQSLGQGLEFLIYFQGNSAPDKSGLPSDRFSAERTGGSVSTLTIQRTQQEDSAVYLCASTLQISYNSPLHFGNGTRLTVT.

This clonotype was observed a handful of times. The V and J genes are TRBV27 and TRBJ2-2, with D unresolved. Trimming pared 8 bases from V and 6 bases from J, leaving 13 bases between. This CDR3 comprises 13 residues. In germline, CDR1 is MNHEY, CDR2 SMNVEV (reference sequence). CDR3 coding DNA: TGTGCCAGCCTTGAGGTCCCTGCCGGGGAGCTGTTTTTT. This translates into CASLEVPAGELFF.

The V call is TRBV9, the J call TRBJ2-1, with 12 bases identical to TRBD2. The CDR3 totals 16 residues. Germline values: CDR1 SGDLS, CDR2 YYNGEE. V gave up 0 bases and J gave up 7 bases; unmatched junction bases: 5. DNA of the CDR3: TGTGCCAGCAGCGTAGGGGGGCTAGCGGGAGGGAATGAGCAGTTCTTC. The encoded protein is CASSVGGLAGGNEQFF.

The V call is TRBV6-1, the J call TRBJ2-7; D remains unclear. V gave up 6 bases and J gave up 6 bases, with 9 bases separating them. CDR1 and CDR2 from the germline V gene are MNHNS and SASEGT. There are 11 residues in the CDR3. CDR3 residues: CASRLISEQYF. The CDR3 DNA is TGTGCCAGCAGACTAATCTCCGAGCAGTACTTC.

This clonotype was seen repeatedly, ten times or more. This chain connects TRBV20-1 to TRBJ2-2, with 11 bases lining up with TRBD2. CDR1 DFQATT and CDR2 SNEGSKA come from the germline V gene (reference sequence). J gave up 5 bases and V 4 bases, and 6 bases lay outside the gene matches. The CDR3 spans 15 residues. DNA of the CDR3: TGCAGTGCTACCCCGGCTAGCGGGAGGACCGGGGAGCTGTTTTTT. Its translation is CSATPASGRTGELFF.

This clonotype was seen repeatedly, ten times or more. CDR3 sequence: CASSDTGSPSTDTQYF. The DNA for the CDR3 is TGTGCCAGCAGTGACACCGGGAGCCCAAGCACAGATACGCAGTATTTT. V usage is TRBV28 and J usage is TRBJ2-3; possibly TRBD2 for D (6 bases). CDR3 length equals 16 residues. Trimming took off 5 bases at V and 0 bases at J, with 15 bases between the two ends. Germline values: CDR1 MDHEN, CDR2 SYDVKM.

This clonotype was found many times. The chain has TRBV6-1 and TRBJ2-7; 10 positions match TRBD1. The CDR3 has 13 amino acids. Germline-derived CDR1 and CDR2 are MNHNS and SASEGT. Trimming cost V 6 bases and J 3 bases; bases outside gene matches: 2. The chain's CDR3 is CASSRDRGYEQYF. The CDR3 DNA reads TGTGCCAGCAGCCGGGACAGGGGCTACGAGCAGTACTTC.

This chain uses TRBV5-1 with TRBJ2-1, with D tentatively TRBD2 (6 bases). This CDR3 is built from 18 residues. Germline loops: CDR1 SGHRS, CDR2 YFSETQ. V dropped 0 bases and J dropped 1 base, with 17 bases sitting between them. The CDR3 loop is CASSLVPRDVGSYNEQFF. CDR3 in DNA: TGCGCCAGCAGCTTGGTTCCGCGGGACGTCGGATCCTACAATGAGCAGTTCTTC.

Regarding this clonotype: This may stem from a read error, because a much larger clone lies one nucleotide away. The gene calls are TRBV29-1 and TRBJ2-1; 7 nucleotides agree with TRBD2. The J call may be incorrect, as the DNA end agrees better with TRBJ2-7. The CDR3 contains 19 residues. Germline V gene sequence: CDR1 SQVTM, CDR2 ANQGSEA. DNA for the CDR3: TGCAGCGTTCCCCCGTTTGGGGGAGGGCCCGAGAGCTCCTACAATGAGCAGTACTTC. The encoded protein is CSVPPFGGGPESSYNEQYF.

The table lists this clonotype with many counts. V and J are TRBV7-9 and TRBJ2-7; weak D call: TRBD2 (6 bases). The CDR3 length is 12 residues. Trimming stripped 5 bases from V and 6 bases from J, with 11 bases between. Germline lookup yields CDR1 SEHNR and CDR2 FQNEAQ (reference sequence). CDR3 sequence reads: CASSAVEGEQYF. CDR3 sequence (DNA): TGTGCCAGCAGCGCCGTGGAGGGCGAGCAGTACTTC.

This clonotype was counted many times. The chain has TRBV6-2 or TRBV6-3 and TRBJ2-5; possibly TRBD2 for D (6 bases). The CDR3 is 16 residues long. The V end was cut by 0 bases, the J end by 2 bases, with 13 bases between. CDR1 and CDR2 (germline): MNHEY, SVGEGT. In nucleotides, the CDR3 is TGTGCCAGCAGTTACTCGACGGGGGACTTTCAAGAGACCCAGTACTTC. This encodes CASSYSTGDFQETQYF.

This clonotype was recorded at least ten times. The chain is built from TRBV12-3 or TRBV12-4 and TRBJ2-7; 10 bases map to TRBD2. The CDR3 is 14 residues long. V dropped 4 bases and J dropped 4; count of bases not matched to a gene: 4. The CDR3 is CASSWTSGEYEQYF. CDR3 sequence (DNA): TGTGCCAGCAGTTGGACTAGCGGTGAATACGAGCAGTACTTC.

This clonotype came up many times. The chain links TRBV6-1 to TRBJ2-1; 10 bases agree with TRBD2. This CDR3 spans 16 amino acids. V shed 7 bases, J shed 8 bases, and the junction held 14 bases outside the gene matches. The V gene's germline CDR1 is MNHNS and CDR2 SASEGT. The CDR3 DNA follows: TGTGCCAGCATCCCTCATCCGGGACTAGCGTGGTATGAGCAGTTCTTC. Amino acids: CASIPHPGLAWYEQFF.

Many counts were recorded for this clonotype. The CDR3 coding sequence is TGTGCCAGCAGTGATGAGGTGGATCAGCCCCAGCATTTT. It is translated as CASSDEVDQPQHF. The chain employs TRBV2 and TRBJ1-5, with D hard to call. CDR1 is SNHLY and CDR2 is FYNNEI in the germline V gene. CDR3 size: 13 residues. With 3 bases removed from V and 5 bases from J, the gap between germline ends came to 8 bases.

This clonotype was seen at least ten times. The rearrangement links TRBV5-1 to TRBJ2-3, with TRBD2 matching over 8 bases. Germline V gives CDR1 SGHRS, CDR2 YFSETQ. The CDR3 extends over 16 amino acids. The ends lost 0 bases at V and 0 bases at J; junction bases unmatched: 3. The CDR3: CASSLDPGGSTDTQYF. Written as DNA, the CDR3 is TGCGCCAGCAGCTTGGATCCGGGAGGGAGCACAGATACGCAGTATTTT.

The gene calls are TRBV20-1 and TRBJ2-5, with TRBD2 matching over 7 bases. After removal of 6 bases from V and 5 bases from J, the junction contained 12 bases not matched to a gene. Germline V gene sequence: CDR1 DFQATT, CDR2 SNEGSKA (reference sequence). The CDR3 extends over 14 amino acids. The CDR3 is CSAVSGAPWETQYF. CDR3 DNA sequence: TGCAGTGCGGTGAGCGGGGCCCCTTGGGAGACCCAGTACTTC.

The chain has TRBV5-1 and TRBJ2-1; the D is unclear. The V gene lost 1 base and the J gene lost 3 bases, with 8 bases spanning the gap. Germline V CDR1 and CDR2: SGHRS, YFSETQ. This CDR3 is 14 amino acids long. CDR3 residues: CASSLRVDYNEQFF. The CDR3 nucleotides are TGCGCCAGCAGCTTGAGGGTGGACTACAATGAGCAGTTCTTC.

This clonotype appeared a few times. V usage is TRBV24-1 and J usage is TRBJ2-3, with D perhaps matching TRBD2 (5 bases). Germline-derived CDR1 and CDR2 are KGHDR and SFDVKD. This CDR3 region has 17 residues. Trimming took 2 bases from V and 1 from J, leaving 15 bases between them. CDR3 protein: CATSDSETHSGTDTQYF. CDR3 nucleotide sequence: TGTGCCACCAGTGATTCTGAGACCCATAGCGGCACAGATACGCAGTATTTT.

The table lists this clonotype with many counts. The gene calls are TRBV28 and TRBJ2-5; D call uncertain. V lost 2 bases and J 0 bases, leaving 13 bases between the germline ends. This CDR3 has 16 amino acids. Germline assignment: CDR1 MDHEN and CDR2 SYDVKM. The CDR3 here is CASSLVLQEYQETQYF. The CDR3 nucleotides read TGTGCCAGCAGTTTAGTTCTTCAGGAGTACCAAGAGACCCAGTACTTC.

This sequence joins TRBV10-3 and TRBJ2-5, with D tentatively TRBD2 (6 bases). The CDR3 runs 14 residues. Trimming removed 6 bases from V and 2 bases from J, with 13 bases in between. Germline CDR1 ENHRY, CDR2 SYGVKD. The CDR3 DNA reads TGTGCCATCAGGGAGGGCCCTTGGCAAGAGACCCAGTACTTC. Amino acids: CAIREGPWQETQYF.

Points on this clonotype: A much larger clone lies a single base off, so this may be a read error. V is TRBV24-1 and J is TRBJ2-1, with D unclear. The J call is in doubt because the DNA end fits TRBJ2-7 better. Germline V lookup: CDR1 KGHDR, CDR2 SFDVKD. The CDR3 runs to 13 residues. CDR3 in DNA: TGTGCCACCAGTGATTTCCTCCGCAATGAGCAGTACTTC. This codes for CATSDFLRNEQYF.

In this sample, this clonotype turned up many times. The chain has TRBV27 and TRBJ2-7, with D possibly being TRBD1 or TRBD2 (5 bases each). CDR1 and CDR2 from the germline V gene are MNHEY and SMNVEV (reference sequence). The CDR3 is made up of 12 amino acids. V dropped 5 bases and J dropped 7 bases, with 12 bases sitting between them. CDR3 sequence reads: CASSTGAGEQYF. The CDR3 nucleotides are TGTGCCAGCAGTACCGGGGCAGGAGAGCAGTACTTC.

The CDR3 here is CASSQDPQARGAEAFF. The CDR3 DNA reads as TGCGCCAGCAGCCAAGACCCACAGGCTCGAGGCGCTGAAGCTTTCTTT. V and J are TRBV4-1 and TRBJ1-1, with D possibly being TRBD1 (5 bases). CDR3 length equals 16 residues. Trimming took 0 bases from V and 6 from J, leaving 17 bases between them. In germline, CDR1 is MGHRA, CDR2 YSYEKL.

This clonotype was found a few times. The V call is TRBV4-1, the J call TRBJ2-7; 7 nucleotides match TRBD1. This CDR3 spans 15 amino acids. V dropped 2 bases and J dropped 5; count of bases not matched to a gene: 9. Germline-derived CDR1 and CDR2 are MGHRA and YSYEKL. CDR3 region: CASSQTTGKSDEQYF. DNA for the CDR3: TGCGCCAGCAGCCAAACGACAGGGAAGAGCGACGAGCAGTACTTC.

The chain is built from TRBV10-3 and TRBJ2-5, with 7 bases fitting TRBD1. The CDR3 contains 14 residues. Trimming took 2 bases from V and 5 from J; bases not matched to a gene: 5. Germline values: CDR1 ENHRY, CDR2 SYGVKD. The CDR3, as DNA: TGTGCCATCAGTGAGAACAGGGGTCGCGAGACCCAGTACTTC. Translating gives CAISENRGRETQYF.